This TCR beta chain was identified in a study of T cells in Graves' hyperthyroidism and ophthalmopathy. General study results and limits: The model identified upcoming ophthalmopathy a median about six months ahead of onset. Researchers found most expanded thyroid clonotypes above 0.001 in blood as well. From stable hyperthyroidism, ophthalmopathy was set apart by a 13 V-J model.

At least ten counts were recorded for this clonotype. Its specificity is unknown. Amplified TCR beta CDR3 regions came from RNA transcripts. First-round RT-PCR of the TCR CDR3 relied on the HTBI primer set. TCRdb re-called the multiplex PCR reads with MiXCR, one entry per CDR3 protein. The data show some 500,000 distinct CDR3 sequences, around 24% seen once. The V end lost 0 bases, the J end lost 4 bases, and 12 bases lay between the germline ends. This CDR3 contains 15 residues. CDR1 and CDR2 from the germline V gene are LGHDT and YNNKEL (reference sequence). Source material: blood. This sequence was found in a woman aged 25 to 45 with Graves' ophthalmopathy. The chain combines TRBV3-1 with TRBJ1-2; the D gene is possibly TRBD1 (5 bases). The CDR3 region has the DNA TGTGCCAGCAGCCAAGATTGGGCAGGGAGCTATGGCTACACCTTC. This sequence encodes CASSQDWAGSYGYTF.